At least ten counts were recorded for the clone carrying this TCR beta chain. Arm-PCR of CDR3 regions and iRepertoire HTBI primers were the basis on which TCR beta libraries were built. TCRdb reanalysed the multiplex PCR reads using MiXCR and keeps one entry per CDR3 protein. The sample contains some 330,000 distinct CDR3 sequences, roughly 25% of which appear only once. This sample stems from a study of regulatory T cells in long-lasting Graves disease. The overall study: Persistent cases took antithyroid drugs over 5 years and stayed TSH receptor antibody positive.

Time point indicated: persistent/refractory GD, antithyroid drugs over 5 years with positive TRAb. Extracted PBMC RNA gave rise to the TCR library. This TCR derives from a woman between 40 and 55 years old with Graves disease. The source was peripheral blood mononuclear cells (PBMCs), collected when the disease was refractory, from a patient treated with antithyroid drugs.

CDR3 region: CSARLGESNEAGELFF. The CDR3 nucleotides are TGCAGTGCTAGACTCGGGGAGTCAAACGAGGCCGGGGAGCTGTTTTTT. The V and J genes are TRBV20-1 and TRBJ2-2; a weak D match, TRBD2 (5 bases). Germline assignment: CDR1 DFQATT and CDR2 SNEGSKA (reference sequence). V was shortened by 2 bases and J by 6 bases, with 19 bases between the two germline ends. The CDR3 loop spans 16 amino acids.